The sequence of this T cell receptor beta chain was determined in a study of beta chain features in type 1 diabetes. Expressed TCRB transcripts were sequenced because the isolated RNA had all been reverse transcribed beforehand. Each sample of naive, central memory or regulatory T cells had, on average, about 3.57 million reads. Here immunoSEQ multiplex PCR was the method, and the copy in TCRdb shows in-frame clones only, minus some. The sample lists about 410,000 clones; over 11% were seen once. Trimming took off 3 bases at V and 4 bases at J, with 10 bases between the two ends. The germline gives CDR1 SGHNT, CDR2 YYREEE (reference sequence). The CDR3 spans 13 residues.

The chain joins TRBV5-4 to TRBJ2-5; D is ambiguous. This TCR was sampled from a man aged 25 to 40 in good health. Sequencing input: naive CD4+ T cells from blood. As DNA, the CDR3 is TGTGCCAGCAGCTCCGTAGGGCTAGAGACCCAGTACTTC. Its protein product is CASSSVGLETQYF.